This TCR beta chain was documented in a study of naive and memory T cell subsets. Study results and caveats: TCRs were reportedly recovered from both biopsy types, mostly tuberculin test sites.

With regard to this clonotype: Its antigen is still unknown.

Sample treatment: skin biopsy from saline-injected control site (resident skin T cells). Unsorted total RNA, 1 to 1000 ng, was DNase treated before reverse transcription. Skin sites injected with saline were biopsied to capture resident skin T cells. Four PCR rounds used nested alpha and beta constant region primers plus the SP2 primer. For blood and skin samples, reverse transcription used TCR alpha and beta constant primers. TCRdb analysed the UMI-ligation and nested PCR reads with MiXCR anew, one entry per CDR3 protein. The repertoire holds roughly 2,000 distinct CDR3 sequences, with around 4.1% as singletons. The CDR3 is made up of 13 amino acids. Per germline, CDR1 SGHNT and CDR2 YYREEE (reference sequence). V gave up 4 bases and J gave up 5 bases, with 12 bases separating them.

The V call is TRBV5-4, the J call TRBJ1-2; D possibly corresponds to TRBD1 (6 bases). The input for sequencing was skin, taken from a saline injection site in the skin. The TCR comes from an adult in good health. CDR3 nucleotides: TGTGCCAGCAGCCCGGGACAACAGTATGGCTACACCTTC. Translating gives CASSPGQQYGYTF.